These 13 T cell receptor beta chains originate from one sample sequenced in a study of blood T cell repertoires in COVID-19. Measured with immunoSEQ multiplex PCR; TCRdb has only the in-frame clones, and not every one. The data contain some 160,000 clones, over 70% of them singletons. What was sequenced was peripheral blood. All receptors come from a woman in her seventies who had recovered from COVID-19.

This clone was seen once. The V and J genes are TRBV7-9 and TRBJ2-7; D not certain. From germline, CDR1 is SEHNR and CDR2 FQNEAQ (reference sequence). CDR3 size: 14 residues. V gave up 0 bases and J gave up 7 bases, with 13 bases separating them. The CDR3 reads CASSLALAAGEQYF. In DNA, the CDR3 is TGTGCCAGCAGCTTAGCGCTCGCCGCCGGGGAGCAGTACTTC.

V gene TRBV12-3 or TRBV12-4 combines with J gene TRBJ2-5; TRBD1 aligns across 9 bases. This CDR3 region has 13 residues. V gave up 6 bases and J gave up 3 bases; unmatched junction bases: 2. The CDR3, as DNA: TGTGCCAGCAGCCGGACAGGGGAAGAGACCCAGTACTTC. Amino acid sequence: CASSRTGEETQYF.

V and J are TRBV6-5 and TRBJ1-1; D is unclear. The CDR3 runs 15 residues. V lost 2 bases to trimming and J lost 2 bases, with 12 bases between them. The germline CDR1 and CDR2 sequences are MNHEY and SVGAGI. CDR3 nucleotides: TGTGCCAGCAGTTACACCCCGGGAACCAACACTGAAGCTTTCTTT. As protein: CASSYTPGTNTEAFF.

A single count supports this clone. The V call is TRBV6-5, the J call TRBJ1-5; 7 bases fit TRBD1. Trimming cost V 6 bases and J 0 bases; bases outside gene matches: 5. In germline, CDR1 is MNHEY, CDR2 SVGAGI. The CDR3 runs to 15 residues. CDR3 region: CASSPQGNSNQPQHF. DNA of the CDR3: TGTGCCAGCAGCCCACAGGGGAATAGCAATCAGCCCCAGCATTTT.

V gene TRBV21-1 combines with J gene TRBJ1-5; the table calls TRBD1, which could not be checked here. TRBV21-1 has pseudogene status. The CDR3 consists of 16 residues. This CDR3 reads CASSKSGQVSNQPQHF. The CDR3 coding sequence is TGTGCCAGCAGCAAATCAGGGCAGGTGAGCAATCAGCCCCAGCATTTT.

The rearrangement joins TRBV5-4 to TRBJ1-2; tentative D call: TRBD1 (5 bases). The CDR3 is made up of 19 amino acids. Germline values: CDR1 SGHNT, CDR2 YYREEE (reference sequence). Trimming removed 0 bases at V and 5 bases at J, with 26 bases between. The CDR3 DNA follows: TGTGCCAGCAGCTTGGGCCCACGGGCAGGGAAGGCTGAAGGTTATGGCTACACCTTC. Protein product: CASSLGPRAGKAEGYGYTF. Supplemented by reference TRBV5-4 and TRBJ1-2, the full variable domain reads ETGVTQSPTHLIKTRGQQVTLRCSSQSGHNTVSWYQQALGQGPQFIFQYYREEENGRGNFPPRFSGLQFPNYSSELNVNALELDDSALYLCASSLGPRAGKAEGYGYTFGSGTRLTVV.

The CDR3 DNA reads as TGTGCCAGCAGTTACCCCGTTAGGATCGGGGGGGGCTCCTACGAGCAGTACTTC. Translated: CASSYPVRIGGGSYEQYF. J is TRBJ2-7 and V is TRBV6-2 or TRBV6-3, with 8 bases fitting TRBD2. The CDR3 runs 18 residues. The J segment lost 0 bases and the V segment lost 2 bases, leaving 12 bases of the junction unmatched. Germline CDR1 reads MNHEY; CDR2 reads SVGEGT.

V and J are TRBV10-3 and TRBJ2-5, with D maybe TRBD2 (7 bases). This CDR3 comprises 15 residues. The germline CDR1 and CDR2 sequences are ENHRY and SYGVKD. V was pared by 7 bases and J by 4 bases, with 19 bases between. CDR3 sequence (DNA): TGTGCCATCACCCTCTGGGCCGGGGGGCGAGAGACCCAGTACTTC. This translates into CAITLWAGGRETQYF.

V and J are TRBV2 and TRBJ1-2; no clear D gene. Germline V gene sequence: CDR1 SNHLY, CDR2 FYNNEI. The CDR3 totals 14 residues. Trimming took 11 bases from V and 4 from J, leaving 20 bases between them. In nucleotides, the CDR3 is TGTGCCCAAATTGGGCGGCTCGGGAGCTATGGCTACACCTTC. It encodes CAQIGRLGSYGYTF.

The chain uses TRBV12-5 and TRBJ1-1, with D maybe TRBD1 (6 bases). Germline V gene sequence: CDR1 LGHNT, CDR2 FRNRAP. This CDR3 region has 13 residues. Trimming took off 6 bases at V and 5 bases at J, with 13 bases between the two ends. The CDR3 region has the DNA TGTGCTAGTGGGCGAAGTAGGGGGACTGAAGCTTTCTTT. Residues: CASGRSRGTEAFF.

This clone appeared a few times. CDR3 nucleotide sequence: TGTGCCAGCACCCCACGGGGTTCGGGAAACACCATATATTTT. Its protein is CASTPRGSGNTIYF. The V and J genes are TRBV6-6 and TRBJ1-3; unclear D gene. CDR1 is MNHNY and CDR2 is SVGAGI in the germline V gene (reference sequence). There are 14 residues in the CDR3. Trimming took off 7 bases at V and 4 bases at J, with 14 bases between the two ends.

The rearrangement links TRBV7-9 to TRBJ1-1; D perhaps matches TRBD1 (5 bases). From germline, CDR1 is SEHNR and CDR2 FQNEAQ (reference sequence). The V gene lost 5 bases and the J gene lost 4 bases, with 14 bases spanning the gap. The CDR3 length is 14 residues. For the CDR3, the DNA is TGTGCCAGCAGCCGTGGGGGGTGGGGCACTGAAGCTTTCTTT. Translation gives CASSRGGWGTEAFF.

This clone has only a few counts. The chain carries TRBV5-1 and TRBJ2-1; 7 bases align to TRBD1. After removal of 3 bases from V and 6 bases from J, the junction contained 12 bases not matched to a gene. This CDR3 contains 16 residues. Germline CDR1 SGHRS, CDR2 YFSETQ. The CDR3: CASSSWGSPGGNEQFF. CDR3 DNA sequence: TGCGCCAGCAGCTCTTGGGGGTCCCCAGGGGGCAATGAGCAGTTCTTC.